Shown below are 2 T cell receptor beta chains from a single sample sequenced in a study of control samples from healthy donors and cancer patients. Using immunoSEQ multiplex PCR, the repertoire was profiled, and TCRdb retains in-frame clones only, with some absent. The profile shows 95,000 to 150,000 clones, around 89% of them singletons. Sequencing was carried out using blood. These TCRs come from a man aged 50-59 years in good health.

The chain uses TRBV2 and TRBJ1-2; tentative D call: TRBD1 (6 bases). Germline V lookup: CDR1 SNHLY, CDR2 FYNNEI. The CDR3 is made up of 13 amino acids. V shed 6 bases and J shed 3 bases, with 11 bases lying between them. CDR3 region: CASRQGEDYGYTF. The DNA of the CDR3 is TGTGCCAGCAGACAGGGTGAGGACTATGGCTACACCTTC.

The CDR3 region is CATSGFGTGRIEQYF. The CDR3 nucleotides are TGTGCCACCAGTGGCTTCGGGACAGGGCGGATCGAGCAGTACTTC. The rearrangement joins TRBV24-1 to TRBJ2-7, with 9 positions matching TRBD1. The germline CDR1 and CDR2 sequences are KGHDR and SFDVKD. V was clipped by 5 bases and J by 6 bases; unmatched bases: 10. The CDR3 runs to 15 residues.